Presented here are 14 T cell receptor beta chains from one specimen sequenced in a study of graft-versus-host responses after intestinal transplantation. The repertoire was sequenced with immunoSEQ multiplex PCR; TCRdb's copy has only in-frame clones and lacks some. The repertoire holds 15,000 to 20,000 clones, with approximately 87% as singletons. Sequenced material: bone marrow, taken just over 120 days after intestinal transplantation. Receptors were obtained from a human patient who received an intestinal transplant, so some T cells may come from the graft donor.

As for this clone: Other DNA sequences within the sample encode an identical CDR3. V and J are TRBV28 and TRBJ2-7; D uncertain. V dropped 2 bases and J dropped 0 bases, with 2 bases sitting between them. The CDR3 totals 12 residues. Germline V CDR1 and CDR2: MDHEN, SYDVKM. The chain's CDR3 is CASSLSSYEQYF. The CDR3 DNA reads TGTGCCAGCAGTTTAAGCTCCTACGAGCAGTACTTC.

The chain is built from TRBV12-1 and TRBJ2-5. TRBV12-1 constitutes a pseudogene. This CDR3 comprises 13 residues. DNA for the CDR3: TGTGCCAGCAGCTTTTACGGAAGTGAGACCCAGTACTTC. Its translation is CASSFYGSETQYF.

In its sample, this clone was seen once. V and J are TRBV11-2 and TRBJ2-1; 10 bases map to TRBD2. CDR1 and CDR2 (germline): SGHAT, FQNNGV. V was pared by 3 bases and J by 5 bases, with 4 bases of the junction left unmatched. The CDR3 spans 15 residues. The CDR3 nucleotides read TGTGCCAGCAGCTTTACTAGCGGGACGAACAATGAGCAGTTCTTC. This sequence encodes CASSFTSGTNNEQFF. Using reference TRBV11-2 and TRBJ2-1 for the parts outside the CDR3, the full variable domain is EAGVAQSPRYKIIEKRQSVAFWCNPISGHATLYWYQQILGQGPKLLIQFQNNGVVDDSQLPKDRFSAERLKGVDSTLKIQPAKLEDSAVYLCASSFTSGTNNEQFFGPGTRLTVL.

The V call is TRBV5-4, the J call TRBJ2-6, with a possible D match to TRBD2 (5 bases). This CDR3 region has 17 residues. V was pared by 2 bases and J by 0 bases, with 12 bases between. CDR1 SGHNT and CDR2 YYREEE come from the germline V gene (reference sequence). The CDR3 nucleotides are TGTGCCAGCAGCTTTGGAGGCCTGCACTCTGGGGCCAACGTCCTGACTTTC. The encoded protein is CASSFGGLHSGANVLTF. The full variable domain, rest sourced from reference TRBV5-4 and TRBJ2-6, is ETGVTQSPTHLIKTRGQQVTLRCSSQSGHNTVSWYQQALGQGPQFIFQYYREEENGRGNFPPRFSGLQFPNYSSELNVNALELDDSALYLCASSFGGLHSGANVLTFGAGSRLTVL.

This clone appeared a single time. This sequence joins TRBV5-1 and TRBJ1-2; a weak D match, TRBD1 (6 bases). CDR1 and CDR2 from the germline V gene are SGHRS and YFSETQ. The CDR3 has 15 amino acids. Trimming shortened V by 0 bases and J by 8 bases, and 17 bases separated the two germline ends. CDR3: CASSLAGVQGGGYTF. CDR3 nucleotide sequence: TGCGCCAGCAGCTTGGCGGGCGTACAGGGAGGGGGCTACACCTTC.

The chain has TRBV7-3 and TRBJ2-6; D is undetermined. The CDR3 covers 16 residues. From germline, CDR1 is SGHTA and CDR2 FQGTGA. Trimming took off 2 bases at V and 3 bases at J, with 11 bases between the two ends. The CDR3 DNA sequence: TGTGCCAGCAGCTTAGCCGAGAGGTTTGGGGCCAACGTCCTGACTTTC. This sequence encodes CASSLAERFGANVLTF.

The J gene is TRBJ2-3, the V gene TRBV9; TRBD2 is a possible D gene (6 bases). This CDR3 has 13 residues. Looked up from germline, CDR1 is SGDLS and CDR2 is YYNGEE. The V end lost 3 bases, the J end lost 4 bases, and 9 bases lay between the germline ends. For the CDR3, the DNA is TGTGCCAGCAGCGAGACTAGTTCAGATACGCAGTATTTT. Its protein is CASSETSSDTQYF.

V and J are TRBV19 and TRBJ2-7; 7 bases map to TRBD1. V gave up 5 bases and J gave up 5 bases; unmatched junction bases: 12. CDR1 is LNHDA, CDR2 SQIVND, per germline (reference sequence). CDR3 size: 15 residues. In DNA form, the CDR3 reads TGTGCCAGTAGTTACAACGGCGGACAGGCCAACGAGCAGTACTTC. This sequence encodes CASSYNGGQANEQYF.

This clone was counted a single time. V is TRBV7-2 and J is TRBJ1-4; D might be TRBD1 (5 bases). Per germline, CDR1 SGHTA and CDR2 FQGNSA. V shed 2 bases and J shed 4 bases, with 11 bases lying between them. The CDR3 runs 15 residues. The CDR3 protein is CASSLWGGNNEKLFF. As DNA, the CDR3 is TGTGCCAGCAGCTTATGGGGGGGAAATAATGAAAAACTGTTTTTT.

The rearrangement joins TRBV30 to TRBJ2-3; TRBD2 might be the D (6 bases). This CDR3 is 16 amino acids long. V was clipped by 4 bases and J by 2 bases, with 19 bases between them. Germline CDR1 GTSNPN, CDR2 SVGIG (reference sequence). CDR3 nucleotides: TGTGCCTGGAACCCCGCCGGAGGGAGCTCCACAGATACGCAGTATTTT. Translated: CAWNPAGGSSTDTQYF. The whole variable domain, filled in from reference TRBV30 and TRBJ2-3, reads SQTIHQWPATLVQPVGSPLSLECTVEGTSNPNLYWYRQAAGRGLQLLFYSVGIGQISSEVPQNLSASRPQDRQFILSSKKLLLSDSGFYLCAWNPAGGSSTDTQYFGPGTRLTVL.

The CDR3 DNA reads TGCAGCGTCCGACTAGCGGACCACCAAGAGACCCAGTACTTC. It is translated as CSVRLADHQETQYF. This sequence joins TRBV29-1 and TRBJ2-5, with TRBD2 identical over 9 bases. Per germline, CDR1 SQVTM and CDR2 ANQGSEA. The CDR3 has 14 amino acids. Trimming took 6 bases from V and 0 from J; bases not matched to a gene: 5.

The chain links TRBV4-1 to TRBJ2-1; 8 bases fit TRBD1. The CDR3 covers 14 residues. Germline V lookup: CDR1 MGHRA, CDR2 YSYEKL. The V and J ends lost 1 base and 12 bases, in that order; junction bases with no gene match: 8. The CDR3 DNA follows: TGCGCCAGCAGCCAAGGAGGACAGGGTCGCTGGCAGTTCTTC. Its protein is CASSQGGQGRWQFF.

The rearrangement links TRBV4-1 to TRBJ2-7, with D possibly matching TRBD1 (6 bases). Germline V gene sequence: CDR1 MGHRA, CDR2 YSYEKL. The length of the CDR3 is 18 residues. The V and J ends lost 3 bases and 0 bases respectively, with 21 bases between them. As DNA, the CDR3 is TGCGCCAGCAGCCACCCACACCATCGACAGGCTGACTCCTACGAGCAGTACTTC. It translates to CASSHPHHRQADSYEQYF.

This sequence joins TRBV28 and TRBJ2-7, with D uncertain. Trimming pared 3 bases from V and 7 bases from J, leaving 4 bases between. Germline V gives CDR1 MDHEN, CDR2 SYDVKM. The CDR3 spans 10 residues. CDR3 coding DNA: TGTGCCAGCAGTTTGGGGGAGCAGTACTTC. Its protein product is CASSLGEQYF.